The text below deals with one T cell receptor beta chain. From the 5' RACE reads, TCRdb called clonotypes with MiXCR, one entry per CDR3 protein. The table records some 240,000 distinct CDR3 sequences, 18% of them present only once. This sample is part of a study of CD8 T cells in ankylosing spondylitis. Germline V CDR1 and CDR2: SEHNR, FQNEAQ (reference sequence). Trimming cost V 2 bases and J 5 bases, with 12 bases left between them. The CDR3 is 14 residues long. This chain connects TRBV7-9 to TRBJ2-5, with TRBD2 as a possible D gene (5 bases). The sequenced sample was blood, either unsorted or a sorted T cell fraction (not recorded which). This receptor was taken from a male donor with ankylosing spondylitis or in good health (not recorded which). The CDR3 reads CASSLNGNWETQYF. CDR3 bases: TGTGCCAGCAGCTTAAACGGGAACTGGGAGACCCAGTACTTC.